The 24 T cell receptor beta chains below all came from one sample that was sequenced in a study of blood T cell repertoires in COVID-19. Sequencing used immunoSEQ multiplex PCR; TCRdb keeps in-frame clones, though not all of them. The sample records roughly 190,000 clones, less than 90% being singletons. The specimen was peripheral blood. These receptors all come from a man aged 25-45 years with acute or convalescent COVID-19.

The chain recombines TRBV3-1 (or the pseudogene TRBV3-2) with TRBJ1-5; 8 nucleotides agree with TRBD1. V was pared by 4 bases and J by 4 bases, with 3 bases of the junction left unmatched. Looked up from germline, CDR1 is LGHDT and CDR2 is YNNKEL (reference sequence). The CDR3 loop spans 14 amino acids. The DNA for the CDR3 is TGTGCCAGCAGCCCGGACAGGGTTAATCAGCCCCAGCATTTT. Its protein is CASSPDRVNQPQHF.

The chain links TRBV6-1 to TRBJ1-2; D possibly corresponds to TRBD1 (6 bases). This CDR3 has 14 amino acids. Trimming shortened V by 0 bases and J by 6 bases, and 11 bases separated the two germline ends. Germline loops: CDR1 MNHNS, CDR2 SASEGT. The CDR3 loop reads CASSEAGGRDGYTF. The CDR3 DNA follows: TGTGCCAGCAGTGAAGCCGGGGGGCGGGATGGCTACACCTTC.

This chain connects TRBV6-6 to TRBJ2-1; 7 bases are a match to TRBD1. V shed 10 bases, J shed 5 bases, and the junction held 17 bases outside the gene matches. The CDR3 sequence is 16 residues long. Germline lookup yields CDR1 MNHNY and CDR2 SVGAGI (reference sequence). This CDR3 reads CAIGPLDREGNNEQFF. As DNA, the CDR3 is TGTGCCATCGGACCCCTCGACAGGGAAGGCAACAATGAGCAGTTCTTC.

The rearrangement links TRBV30 to TRBJ2-5; maybe TRBD2 (6 bases). The V end was cut by 3 bases, the J end by 6 bases, with 17 bases between. CDR3 length equals 14 residues. Germline loops: CDR1 GTSNPN, CDR2 SVGIG (reference sequence). The CDR3 DNA reads TGTGCCTGGAGGTCGGGACTCCATGTGAAGACCCAGTACTTC. This codes for CAWRSGLHVKTQYF.

The chain joins TRBV5-1 to TRBJ2-5; 7 nucleotides agree with TRBD2. Germline lookup yields CDR1 SGHRS and CDR2 YFSETQ. CDR3 length equals 15 residues. The J segment lost 5 bases and the V segment lost 0 bases, leaving 7 bases of the junction unmatched. CDR3 sequence (DNA): TGCGCCAGCAGCTTGGAGGCCGGGAGGATGGAGACCCAGTACTTC. The encoded protein is CASSLEAGRMETQYF.

This clone was seen just once. The rearrangement joins TRBV11-2 to TRBJ1-5; 9 bases agree with TRBD1. V was clipped by 6 bases and J by 9 bases; unmatched bases: 21. CDR3 length equals 18 residues. Germline CDR1 reads SGHAT; CDR2 reads FQNNGV. DNA of the CDR3: TGTGCCAGCAGTTCGAGAGAGCCGGGACAGGGCCATCCGAGGCCCCAGCATTTT. It is translated as CASSSREPGQGHPRPQHF.

The genes are TRBV6-5 and TRBJ1-2; the D gene is possibly TRBD1 (6 bases). The CDR3 contains 14 residues. V shed 6 bases and J shed 5 bases, with 16 bases lying between them. Germline CDR1 is MNHEY and CDR2 is SVGAGI. This CDR3 is CASRITAGAYGYTF. The CDR3 bases are TGTGCCAGCAGGATAACCGCGGGGGCTTATGGCTACACCTTC.

The CDR3 DNA reads TGTGCCTGGAGTGTTGTGGCATCTACCTTC. It specifies CAWSVVASTF. This chain joins TRBV30 and TRBJ1-2; D is ambiguous. Germline CDR1 GTSNPN, CDR2 SVGIG (reference sequence). CDR3 length equals 10 residues. Trimming cost V 0 bases and J 14 bases, with 10 bases left between them.

V usage is TRBV11-1 and J usage is TRBJ2-1, with TRBD2 matching over 7 bases. Germline CDR1 reads SGHAT; CDR2 reads FQDESV (reference sequence). The CDR3 consists of 15 residues. Unmatched junction bases numbered 10, after V lost 5 bases and J lost 6 bases. The CDR3 region is CASSQTSPSTNEQFF. The CDR3 coding sequence is TGTGCCAGCAGCCAGACTAGCCCCTCTACCAATGAGCAGTTCTTC.

The chain recombines TRBV9 with TRBJ2-3; 9 bases align to TRBD2. The junction had 6 bases not matched to a gene; V was cut back by 3 bases and J by 4 bases. The CDR3 sequence is 15 residues long. Germline V gene sequence: CDR1 SGDLS, CDR2 YYNGEE. CDR3 DNA: TGTGCCAGCAGCGCGTGGCGGGGGGGCCCAGATACGCAGTATTTT. Amino acid sequence: CASSAWRGGPDTQYF. Filled out from reference TRBV9 and TRBJ2-3, the complete variable domain reads DSGVTQTPKHLITATGQRVTLRCSPRSGDLSVYWYQQSLDQGLQFLIQYYNGEERAKGNILERFSAQQFPDLHSELNLSSLELGDSALYFCASSAWRGGPDTQYFGPGTRLTVL.

This clone was counted a single time. The chain couples TRBV5-1 to TRBJ2-3; 8 nucleotides agree with TRBD2. With V trimmed by 0 bases and J by 3 bases, 6 bases remained unmatched. The CDR3 extends over 16 amino acids. In germline, CDR1 is SGHRS, CDR2 YFSETQ. CDR3 region: CASSLDGGAGTDTQYF. CDR3 nucleotide sequence: TGCGCCAGCAGCTTGGACGGGGGGGCCGGTACAGATACGCAGTATTTT. Full variable domain (missing parts from reference TRBV5-1 and TRBJ2-3): KAGVTQTPRYLIKTRGQQVTLSCSPISGHRSVSWYQQTPGQGLQFLFEYFSETQRNKGNFPGRFSGRQFSNSRSEMNVSTLELGDSALYLCASSLDGGAGTDTQYFGPGTRLTVL.

This clone was seen only once. The chain couples TRBV5-6 to TRBJ2-1; 10 nucleotides agree with TRBD1. J lost 7 bases, V lost 3 bases, and 7 bases had no gene match. This CDR3 is built from 15 residues. Germline CDR1 SGHDT, CDR2 YYEEEE. CDR3 region: CASSWTGTGANEQFF. The CDR3 DNA follows: TGTGCCAGCAGCTGGACCGGGACAGGGGCTAATGAGCAGTTCTTC. The whole variable domain, remainder taken from reference TRBV5-6 and TRBJ2-1, is DAGVTQSPTHLIKTRGQQVTLRCSPKSGHDTVSWYQQALGQGPQFIFQYYEEEERQRGNFPDRFSGHQFPNYSSELNVNALLLGDSALYLCASSWTGTGANEQFFGPGTRLTVL.

This chain connects TRBV5-1 to TRBJ1-2; D possibly corresponds to TRBD1 (5 bases). In germline, CDR1 is SGHRS, CDR2 YFSETQ. V lost 5 bases and J lost 4, with 12 bases in between. This CDR3 spans 13 amino acids. This CDR3 reads CASRGPRLYGYTF. Here the CDR3 DNA reads TGCGCCAGCAGGGGGCCTCGACTCTATGGCTACACCTTC.

The chain combines TRBV9 with TRBJ1-2; D not certain. CDR1 is SGDLS, CDR2 YYNGEE, per germline. Between the trimmed V and J ends, which lost 1 base and 4 bases, there was a span of 8 bases. This CDR3 comprises 13 residues. The chain's CDR3 is CASSVLEGYGYTF. The CDR3 DNA sequence: TGTGCCAGCAGCGTACTCGAGGGCTATGGCTACACCTTC.

This chain connects TRBV13 to TRBJ1-1; TRBD1 might be the D (6 bases). The germline V gene has CDR1 PRHDT and CDR2 FYEKMQ (reference sequence). The CDR3 has 13 amino acids. Trimming took 4 bases from V and 7 from J, leaving 13 bases between them. CDR3 sequence: CASSYRQENEAFF. The CDR3 DNA reads TGTGCCAGCAGCTACCGACAGGAAAATGAAGCTTTCTTT.

The V and J genes are TRBV4-1 and TRBJ1-4; 7 bases align to TRBD1. Germline V CDR1 and CDR2: MGHRA, YSYEKL. This CDR3 is built from 13 residues. J lost 12 bases, V lost 0 bases, and 4 bases had no gene match. The CDR3 nucleotides read TGCGCCAGCAGCCAAGACTACAGGGGAGAACTGTTTTTT. It is translated as CASSQDYRGELFF.

The gene calls are TRBV4-2 and TRBJ1-1; the match to TRBD1 covers 9 bases. The CDR3 spans 14 residues. The junction had 2 bases not matched to a gene; V was cut back by 1 base and J by 5 bases. Germline assignment: CDR1 LGHNA and CDR2 YNFKEQ. In DNA, the CDR3 is TGTGCCAGCAGCCAAGTTGACAGGGGGACTGAAGCTTTCTTT. It yields the protein CASSQVDRGTEAFF.

This clone was observed a single time. The genes are TRBV11-2 and TRBJ1-2; 7 bases agree with TRBD1. This CDR3 contains 16 residues. V lost 5 bases to trimming and J lost 4 bases; unmatched junction nucleotides: 13. CDR1 is SGHAT, CDR2 FQNNGV, per germline. The CDR3 loop is CASSTISATGRYGYTF. As DNA, the CDR3 is TGTGCCAGCAGCACAATTTCCGCGACAGGGCGCTATGGCTACACCTTC.

This clone was observed once. The chain is built from TRBV9 and TRBJ1-1; D unclear. This CDR3 is built from 14 residues. In germline, CDR1 is SGDLS, CDR2 YYNGEE. Trimming removed 4 bases at V and 0 bases at J, with 10 bases between. CDR3 in amino acids: CASSSAVLNTEAFF. The CDR3 coding sequence is TGTGCCAGCAGCTCAGCGGTCTTGAACACTGAAGCTTTCTTT.

The genes are TRBV10-2 and TRBJ2-7, with a tentative D call TRBD2 (5 bases). CDR1 is WSHSY and CDR2 is SAAADI in the germline V gene. Between the trimmed V and J ends, which lost 6 bases and 5 bases, there was a span of 17 bases. The CDR3 has 14 amino acids. The CDR3 DNA follows: TGCGCCAGCAGGGACGGCGGGCGGCTCGACGAGCAGTACTTC. Translation: CASRDGGRLDEQYF.

The chain links TRBV7-6 to TRBJ1-2, with TRBD1 matching 8 bases. Trimming cost V 4 bases and J 8 bases; bases outside gene matches: 6. The V gene's germline CDR1 is SGHVS and CDR2 FNYEAQ. The CDR3 is 13 amino acids. CDR3: CASSSTGGYGYTF. The CDR3 DNA follows: TGTGCCAGCAGCTCAACAGGGGGGTACGGCTACACCTTC. The complete variable domain, with remaining parts taken from reference TRBV7-6 and TRBJ1-2, reads GAGVSQSPRYKVTKRGQDVALRCDPISGHVSLYWYRQALGQGPEFLTYFNYEAQQDKSGLPNDRFSAERPEGSISTLTIQRTEQRDSAMYRCASSSTGGYGYTFGSGTRLTVV.

The CDR3: CASSQDGQVGYGYTF. The CDR3 nucleotides read TGTGCCAGCAGCCAAGATGGACAGGTGGGCTATGGCTACACCTTC. The rearrangement links TRBV4-2 to TRBJ1-2; 7 positions agree with TRBD1. Germline trimming cut 0 bases from V and 4 bases from J; bases unmatched to any gene: 5. The germline V gene encodes CDR1 LGHNA and CDR2 YNFKEQ. The CDR3 is 15 amino acids.

The CDR3 DNA sequence: TGTGCCAGCGGACAGGCCACCTCTGGAAACACCATATATTTT. Translation gives CASGQATSGNTIYF. The V and J genes are TRBV5-6 and TRBJ1-3, with 7 bases lining up with TRBD1. From germline, CDR1 is SGHDT and CDR2 YYEEEE. The CDR3 covers 14 residues. The ends lost 7 bases at V and 0 bases at J; junction bases unmatched: 4. The full variable domain, its missing parts supplied by reference TRBV5-6 and TRBJ1-3, is DAGVTQSPTHLIKTRGQQVTLRCSPKSGHDTVSWYQQALGQGPQFIFQYYEEEERQRGNFPDRFSGHQFPNYSSELNVNALLLGDSALYLCASGQATSGNTIYFGEGSWLTVV.

This clone was recorded once. The V call is TRBV7-9, the J call TRBJ2-5, with D possibly TRBD1 on 6 matching bases. The CDR3 runs 18 residues. Germline V CDR1 and CDR2: SEHNR, FQNEAQ (reference sequence). Between the trimmed V and J ends, which lost 4 bases and 2 bases, there was a span of 23 bases. The CDR3 DNA reads TGTGCCAGCAGCTGGACAGTAACCCGGGACCGAGAGCAAGAGACCCAGTACTTC. As protein: CASSWTVTRDREQETQYF.